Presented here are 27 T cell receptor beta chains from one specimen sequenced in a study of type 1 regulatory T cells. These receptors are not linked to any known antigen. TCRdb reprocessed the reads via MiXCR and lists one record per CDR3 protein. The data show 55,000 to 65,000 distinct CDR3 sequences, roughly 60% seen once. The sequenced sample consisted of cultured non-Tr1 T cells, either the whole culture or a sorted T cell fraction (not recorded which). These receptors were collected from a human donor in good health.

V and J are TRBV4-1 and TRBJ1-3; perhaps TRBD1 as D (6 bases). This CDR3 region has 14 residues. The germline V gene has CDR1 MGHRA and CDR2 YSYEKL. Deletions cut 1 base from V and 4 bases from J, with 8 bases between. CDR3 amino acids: CASSQGTGGNTIYF. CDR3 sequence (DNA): TGCGCCAGCAGCCAAGGAACAGGGGGAAACACCATATATTTT.

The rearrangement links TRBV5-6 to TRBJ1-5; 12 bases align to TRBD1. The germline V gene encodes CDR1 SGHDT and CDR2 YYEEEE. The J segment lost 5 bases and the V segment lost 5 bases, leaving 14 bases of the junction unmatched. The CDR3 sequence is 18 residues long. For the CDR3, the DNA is TGTGCCAGCAGTCGAACTACTAGCGGGACAGGGGGCTATCAGCCCCAGCATTTT. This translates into CASSRTTSGTGGYQPQHF.

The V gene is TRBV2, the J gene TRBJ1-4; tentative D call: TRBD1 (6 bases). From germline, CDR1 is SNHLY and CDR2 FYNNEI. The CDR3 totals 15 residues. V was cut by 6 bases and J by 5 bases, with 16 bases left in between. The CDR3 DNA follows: TGTGCCAGCAGCGGGCGCTGGCAGGGGAATGAAAAACTGTTTTTT. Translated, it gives CASSGRWQGNEKLFF.

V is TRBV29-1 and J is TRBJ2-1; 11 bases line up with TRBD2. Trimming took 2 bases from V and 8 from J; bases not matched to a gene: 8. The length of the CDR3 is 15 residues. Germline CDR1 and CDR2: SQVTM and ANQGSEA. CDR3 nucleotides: TGCAGCGTTGAATCCCCGGGACTAGCGGCCGATGAGCAGTTCTTC. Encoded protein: CSVESPGLAADEQFF.

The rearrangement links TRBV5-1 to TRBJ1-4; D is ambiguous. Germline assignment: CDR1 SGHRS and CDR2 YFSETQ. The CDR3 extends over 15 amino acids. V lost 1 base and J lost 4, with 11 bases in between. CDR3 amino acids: CASSLSSAHNEKLFF. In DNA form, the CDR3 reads TGCGCCAGCAGCTTGTCGTCGGCCCATAATGAAAAACTGTTTTTT.

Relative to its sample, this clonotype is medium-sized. For the CDR3, the DNA is TGTGCCAGCCGACCGGGGGGTTTCGTGAACACTGAAGCTTTCTTT. It codes for CASRPGGFVNTEAFF. This sequence joins TRBV27 and TRBJ1-1, with D possibly matching TRBD1 (5 bases). V was pared by 8 bases and J by 0 bases, with 16 bases between. Per germline, CDR1 MNHEY and CDR2 SMNVEV (reference sequence). This CDR3 comprises 15 residues.

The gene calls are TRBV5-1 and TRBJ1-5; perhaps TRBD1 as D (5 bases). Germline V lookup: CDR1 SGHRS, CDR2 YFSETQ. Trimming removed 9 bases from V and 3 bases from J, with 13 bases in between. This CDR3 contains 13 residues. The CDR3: CATSQGPNQPQHF. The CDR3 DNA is TGCGCCACCTCGCAGGGCCCCAATCAGCCCCAGCATTTT.

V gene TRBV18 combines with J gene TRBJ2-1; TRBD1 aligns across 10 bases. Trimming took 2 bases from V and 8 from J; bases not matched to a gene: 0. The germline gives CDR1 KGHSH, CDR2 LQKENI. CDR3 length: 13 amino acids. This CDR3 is CASSPGQGDEQFF. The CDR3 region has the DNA TGTGCCAGCTCACCAGGACAGGGGGATGAGCAGTTCTTC.

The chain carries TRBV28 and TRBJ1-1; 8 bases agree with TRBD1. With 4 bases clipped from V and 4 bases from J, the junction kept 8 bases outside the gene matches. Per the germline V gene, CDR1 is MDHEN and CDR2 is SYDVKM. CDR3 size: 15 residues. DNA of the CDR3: TGTGCCAGCAGTTCTTACAGGGGGAGTACCACTGAAGCTTTCTTT. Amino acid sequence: CASSSYRGSTTEAFF.

The CDR3 coding sequence is TGTGCCAGCAGCCCAATGCGGTTATCTACGCAGTATTTT. It codes for CASSPMRLSTQYF. The chain uses TRBV7-2 and TRBJ2-3; D is undetermined. Germline CDR1 reads SGHTA; CDR2 reads FQGNSA. This CDR3 has 13 amino acids. V lost 5 bases to trimming and J lost 8 bases, with 14 bases between them.

CDR3 region: CASSRPQAYTEAFF. Written as DNA, the CDR3 is TGTGCCAGCAGCCGTCCTCAGGCGTACACTGAAGCTTTCTTT. The chain employs TRBV5-6 and TRBJ1-1; no clear D gene. Germline-derived CDR1 and CDR2 are SGHDT and YYEEEE. This CDR3 is 14 amino acids long. V lost 4 bases, J lost 3 bases, and 13 bases lay in between.

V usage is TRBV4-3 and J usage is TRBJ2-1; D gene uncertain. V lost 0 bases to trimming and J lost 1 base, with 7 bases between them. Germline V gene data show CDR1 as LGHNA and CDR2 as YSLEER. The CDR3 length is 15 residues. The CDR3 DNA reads TGCGCCAGCAGCCAAGATCGGCCTTCCTACAATGAGCAGTTCTTC. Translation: CASSQDRPSYNEQFF.

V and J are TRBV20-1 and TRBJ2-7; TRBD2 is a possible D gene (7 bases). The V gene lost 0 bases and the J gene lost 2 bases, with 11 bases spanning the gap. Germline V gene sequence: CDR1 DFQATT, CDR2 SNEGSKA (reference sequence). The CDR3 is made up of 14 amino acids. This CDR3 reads CSARDGGGPYEQYF. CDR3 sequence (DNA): TGCAGTGCTAGAGACGGCGGGGGCCCCTACGAGCAGTACTTC.

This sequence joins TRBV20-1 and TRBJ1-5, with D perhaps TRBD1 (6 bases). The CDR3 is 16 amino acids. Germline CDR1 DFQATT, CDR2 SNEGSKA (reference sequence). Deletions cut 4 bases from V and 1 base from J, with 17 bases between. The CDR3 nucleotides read TGCAGTGCTATCCGCGTAAGGACAGAAAGCAATCAGCCCCAGCATTTT. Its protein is CSAIRVRTESNQPQHF.

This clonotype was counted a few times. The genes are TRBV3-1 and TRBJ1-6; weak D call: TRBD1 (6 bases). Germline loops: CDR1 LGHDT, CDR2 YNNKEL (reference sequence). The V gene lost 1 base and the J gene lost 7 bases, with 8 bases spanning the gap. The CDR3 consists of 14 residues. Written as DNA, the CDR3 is TGTGCCAGCAGCCAAGTGCAGGGGAATTCACCCCTCCACTTT. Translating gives CASSQVQGNSPLHF.

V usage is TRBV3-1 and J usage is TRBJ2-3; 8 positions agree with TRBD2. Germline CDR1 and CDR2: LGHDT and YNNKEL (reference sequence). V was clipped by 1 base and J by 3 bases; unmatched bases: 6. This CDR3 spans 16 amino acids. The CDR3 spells CASSQAGGQLTDTQYF. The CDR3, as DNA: TGTGCCAGCAGCCAAGCGGGAGGGCAGCTAACAGATACGCAGTATTTT.

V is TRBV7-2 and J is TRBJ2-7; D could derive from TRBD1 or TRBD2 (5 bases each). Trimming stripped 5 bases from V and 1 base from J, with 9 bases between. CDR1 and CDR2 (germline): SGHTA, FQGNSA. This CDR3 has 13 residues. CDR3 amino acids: CASSRGPSYEQYF. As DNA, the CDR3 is TGTGCCAGCAGCAGGGGACCTTCCTACGAGCAGTACTTC.

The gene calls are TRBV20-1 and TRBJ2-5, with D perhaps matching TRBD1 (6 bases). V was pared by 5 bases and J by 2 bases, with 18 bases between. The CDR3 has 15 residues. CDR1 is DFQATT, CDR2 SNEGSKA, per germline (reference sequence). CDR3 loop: CSADAMTGQQETQYF. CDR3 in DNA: TGCAGTGCTGACGCTATGACAGGTCAACAAGAGACCCAGTACTTC.

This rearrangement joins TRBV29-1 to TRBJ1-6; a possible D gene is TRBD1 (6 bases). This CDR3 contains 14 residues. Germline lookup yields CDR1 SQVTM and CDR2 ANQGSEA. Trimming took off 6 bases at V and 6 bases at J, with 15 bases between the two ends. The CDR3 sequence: CSVRAGQFNSPLHF. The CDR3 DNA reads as TGCAGCGTCAGGGCAGGACAGTTTAATTCACCCCTCCACTTT. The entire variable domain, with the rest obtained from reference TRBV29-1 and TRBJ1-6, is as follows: SAVISQKPSRDICQRGTSLTIQCQVDSQVTMMFWYRQQPGQSLTLIATANQGSEATYESGFVIDKFPISRPNLTFSTLTVSNMSPEDSSIYLCSVRAGQFNSPLHFGNGTRLTVT.

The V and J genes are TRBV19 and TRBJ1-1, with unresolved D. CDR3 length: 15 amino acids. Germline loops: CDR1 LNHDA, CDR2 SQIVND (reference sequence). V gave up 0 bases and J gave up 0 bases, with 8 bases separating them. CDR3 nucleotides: TGTGCCAGTAGTATAGACCTGTACATGAACACTGAAGCTTTCTTT. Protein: CASSIDLYMNTEAFF.

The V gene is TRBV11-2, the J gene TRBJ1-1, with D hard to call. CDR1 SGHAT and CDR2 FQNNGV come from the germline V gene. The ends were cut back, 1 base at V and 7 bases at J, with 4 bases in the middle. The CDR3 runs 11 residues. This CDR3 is CASSLVIEAFF. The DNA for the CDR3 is TGTGCCAGCAGCTTAGTTATTGAAGCTTTCTTT.

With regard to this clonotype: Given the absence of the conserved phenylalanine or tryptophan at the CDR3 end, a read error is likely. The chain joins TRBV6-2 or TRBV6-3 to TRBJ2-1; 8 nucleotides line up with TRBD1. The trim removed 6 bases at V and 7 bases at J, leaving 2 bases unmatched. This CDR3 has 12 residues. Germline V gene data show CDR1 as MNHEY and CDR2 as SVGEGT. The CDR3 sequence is CASSRTGNEQFV. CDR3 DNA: TGTGCCAGCAGCCGGACAGGGAATGAGCAGTTCGTC.

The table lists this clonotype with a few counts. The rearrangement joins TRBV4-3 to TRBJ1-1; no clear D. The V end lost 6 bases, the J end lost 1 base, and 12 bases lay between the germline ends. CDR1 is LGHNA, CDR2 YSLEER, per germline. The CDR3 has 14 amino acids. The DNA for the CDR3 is TGCGCCAGCAGTAGAAACAGTGGGAACACTGAAGCTTTCTTT. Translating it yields CASSRNSGNTEAFF.

CDR3 protein: CASSPSFGEGLGQETQYF. DNA for the CDR3: TGTGCCAGCAGCCCGAGTTTCGGGGAGGGCTTGGGACAAGAGACCCAGTACTTC. The rearrangement joins TRBV5-4 to TRBJ2-5; 7 nucleotides line up with TRBD2. The CDR3 contains 18 residues. Per germline, CDR1 SGHNT and CDR2 YYREEE (reference sequence). The ends lost 4 bases at V and 2 bases at J; junction bases unmatched: 17.

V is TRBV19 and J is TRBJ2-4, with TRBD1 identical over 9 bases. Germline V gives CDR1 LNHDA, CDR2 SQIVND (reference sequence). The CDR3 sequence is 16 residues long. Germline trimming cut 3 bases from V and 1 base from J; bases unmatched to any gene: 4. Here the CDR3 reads CASSISQGAAKNIQYF. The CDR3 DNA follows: TGTGCCAGTAGTATTTCACAGGGGGCTGCCAAAAACATTCAGTACTTC.

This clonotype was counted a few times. The CDR3 region is CASSQSDRANYGYTF. The DNA for the CDR3 is TGTGCCAGCAGCCAGTCGGACAGGGCAAACTATGGCTACACCTTC. The V call is TRBV4-2, the J call TRBJ1-2, with TRBD1 identical over 8 bases. The CDR3 contains 15 residues. V shed 3 bases and J 2 bases; nucleotides not matched to a gene: 5. Germline CDR1 and CDR2: LGHNA and YNFKEQ.

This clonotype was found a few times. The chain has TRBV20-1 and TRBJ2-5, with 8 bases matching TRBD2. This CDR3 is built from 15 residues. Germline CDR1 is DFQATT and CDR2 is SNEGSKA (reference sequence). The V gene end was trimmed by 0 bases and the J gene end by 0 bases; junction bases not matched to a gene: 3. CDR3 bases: TGCAGTGCTAGAGAGACTAGCGTAAACCAAGAGACCCAGTACTTC. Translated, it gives CSARETSVNQETQYF.